Here is one TCR beta chain with its context. The antigen it binds to is not known. Within one base of it there is no much larger clone, and no base qualities were kept. At diagnosis, peripheral blood, uninvolved tumor-adjacent lung and tumor were collected and were preserved as a mix of fresh-frozen and FFPE material. For TCR repertoire profiling, blood samples were analyzed in the form of peripheral blood mononuclear cells. V sheds 3 bases and J sheds 3 bases, leaving 8 bases between their ends. There are 13 amino acids in the CDR3, from cysteine to phenylalanine inclusive. Solely the CDR3 DNA is kept, with 39 bases framed from the first base. In the germline V gene (reference sequence), CDR1 corresponds to SEHNR and CDR2 to FQNEAQ. The sample belongs to a study of T cells in localized non-small cell lung cancer (dated by TCRdb to 2019 to 2021). Regarding the complete study: The study analyzed T cell repertoires of a few hundred early-stage NSCLC patients, comparing tumors and uninvolved tumor-adjacent lungs. The cohort consisted of under 300 treatment-naive NSCLC patients whose localized lung tumors had been resected. A mean age of around 66 years was recorded for the NSCLC patients, of whom 120 to 150 were male and 95 to 110 were female.

TCR beta CDR3 regions were sequenced from DNA using the immunoSEQ Assay. The authors' analysis ran thus. To compute T cell density, TCR beta template counts were normalized to usable DNA, which was estimated by amplifying housekeeping genes. Richness was estimated with the preseqR package, extrapolating to 400,000 templates for PBMC samples and 120,000 templates for tissue samples. Clonality was defined as one minus Pielou's evenness. To identify tissue-enriched TCRs, differential abundance testing was run on productive amino-acid clonotypes with a minimum total count of 5 and an alpha of 0.1. The Jaccard Index and the Morisita Overlap Index were used to quantify repertoire overlap between compartments. GLIPH grouped TCR beta CDR3s together with public tetramer-defined viral CDR3s, and a viral motif had to include at least three viral sequences and show V-gene enrichment. TCRdb provides this immuneACCESS table in a form limited to in-frame rearrangements. Some clones are lacking; in checked studies, under half of them reflect an unresolved V gene, and why the rest are absent is not known. The DNA gave D and trimming, while V, J and clone size come from that table. A total of about 33,000 clones appear in this sample, just over 90% of them only once. The ten largest clones take up roughly 6.9% of the sample.

What the work shows at the level of the full study, not this receptor alone: Because of the exploratory design, TCR variables were selected using unadjusted p-values without false-discovery rate correction. A median of 57 of the top 100 tumor clones turned up in the paired uninvolved adjacent lung, and approximately 30 of those clones also ranked among the top 100 of that same adjacent lung. Multi-region tumor sequencing was not performed, so intratumor heterogeneity could not be excluded. Higher blood T cell density associated with longer overall survival, while higher adjacent-lung clonality associated with shorter survival. The highest T cell clonality was observed in uninvolved tumor-adjacent lung, where clonality exceeded that of tumor, suggesting that antigenic responses were more focused in uninvolved tumor-adjacent lung.

The clonotype comes from an older female donor with stage I lung adenocarcinoma. This chain is built from TRBV7-9 and TRBJ1-1; no D gene call is confident. The starting material was peripheral blood, obtained before any cancer treatment. CDR3 region: CASSLQRDTEAFF. The sequence in DNA is TGTGCCAGCAGCTTGCAGCGGGACACTGAAGCTTTCTTT.